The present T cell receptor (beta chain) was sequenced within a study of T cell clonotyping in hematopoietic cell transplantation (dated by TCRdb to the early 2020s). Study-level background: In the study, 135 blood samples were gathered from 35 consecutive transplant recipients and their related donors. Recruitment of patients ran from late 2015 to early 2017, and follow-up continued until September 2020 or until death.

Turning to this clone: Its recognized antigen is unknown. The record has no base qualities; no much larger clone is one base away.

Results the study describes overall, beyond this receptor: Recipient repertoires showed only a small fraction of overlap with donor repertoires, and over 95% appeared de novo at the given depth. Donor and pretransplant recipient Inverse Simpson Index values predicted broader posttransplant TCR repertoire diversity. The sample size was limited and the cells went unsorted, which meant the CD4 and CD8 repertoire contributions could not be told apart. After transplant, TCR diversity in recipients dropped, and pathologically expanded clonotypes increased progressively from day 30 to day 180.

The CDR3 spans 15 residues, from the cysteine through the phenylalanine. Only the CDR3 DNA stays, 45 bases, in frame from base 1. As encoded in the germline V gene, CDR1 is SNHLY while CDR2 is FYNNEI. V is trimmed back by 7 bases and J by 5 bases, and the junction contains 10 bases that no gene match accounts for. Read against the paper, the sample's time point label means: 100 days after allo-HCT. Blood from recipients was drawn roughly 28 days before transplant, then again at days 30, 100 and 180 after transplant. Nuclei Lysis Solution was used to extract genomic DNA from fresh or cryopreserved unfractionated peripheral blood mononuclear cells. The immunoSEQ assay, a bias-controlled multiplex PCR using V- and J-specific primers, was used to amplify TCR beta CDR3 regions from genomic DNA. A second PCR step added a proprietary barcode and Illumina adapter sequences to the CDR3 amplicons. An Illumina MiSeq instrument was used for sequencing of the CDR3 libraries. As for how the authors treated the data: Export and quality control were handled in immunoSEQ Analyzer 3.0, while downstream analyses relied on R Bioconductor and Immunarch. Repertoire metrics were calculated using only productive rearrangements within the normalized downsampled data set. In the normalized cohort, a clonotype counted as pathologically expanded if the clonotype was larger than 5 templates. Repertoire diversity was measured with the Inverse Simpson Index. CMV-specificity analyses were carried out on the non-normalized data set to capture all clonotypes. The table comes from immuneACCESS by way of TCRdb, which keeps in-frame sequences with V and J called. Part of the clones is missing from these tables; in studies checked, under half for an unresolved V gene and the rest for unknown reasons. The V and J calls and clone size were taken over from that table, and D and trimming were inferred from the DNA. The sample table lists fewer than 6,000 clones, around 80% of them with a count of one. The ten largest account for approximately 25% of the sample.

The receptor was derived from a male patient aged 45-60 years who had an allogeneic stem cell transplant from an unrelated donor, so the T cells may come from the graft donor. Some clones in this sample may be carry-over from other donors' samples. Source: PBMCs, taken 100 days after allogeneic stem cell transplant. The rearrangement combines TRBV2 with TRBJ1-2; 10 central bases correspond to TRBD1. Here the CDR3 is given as CASIGGQGTRYGYTF. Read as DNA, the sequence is TGTGCCAGCATCGGGGGACAGGGGACCCGTTATGGCTACACCTTC.